The following is a TCR beta chain sequence with its context. The data originate from a study of blood T cell repertoires in COVID-19. The method was immunoSEQ multiplex PCR; TCRdb's version includes in-frame clones alone and lacks a portion of them. Of 200,000 to 250,000 clones detected, about 90% appear once; the ten largest clones hold 2.2%. The V end lost 6 bases, the J end lost 4 bases, and 18 bases lay between the germline ends. CDR1 and CDR2 from the germline V gene are MNHEY and SVGEGT. CDR3 length: 15 amino acids. The sample comprised peripheral blood. The TCR originated in a woman in her forties or fifties with acute or convalescent COVID-19. The chain carries TRBV6-2 or TRBV6-3 and TRBJ1-1; D may be TRBD1 (5 bases). The CDR3 nucleotides are TGTGCCAGCAGACCTTTCGGGCTTCAGGGCACTGAAGCTTTCTTT. This codes for CASRPFGLQGTEAFF.